The T cell receptor (beta chain) described here comes from a study of cytomegalovirus exposure and HLA in healthy donors. V shed 1 base and J shed 7 bases, with 17 bases lying between them. CDR1 is MNHEY and CDR2 is SMNVEV in the germline V gene (reference sequence). This CDR3 has 15 amino acids. As to this clone: Its target is unknown.

Study results and caveats: Several of the most significant clusters appeared linked to common viral pathogens, based on a later analysis. Among TCR beta chains, those listed as cytomegalovirus-associated numbered some 160. Immune exposure information available was restricted to CMV serostatus.

The study ran its PCR with 60 Vbeta and 13 Jbeta primers. TCRdb's table, derived via immunoSEQ multiplex PCR, lists solely in-frame clones and lacks some. The sample carries around 150,000 clones, more than 70% recorded once. The chain has TRBV27 and TRBJ2-7, with D perhaps matching TRBD2 (6 bases). Sequenced sample: PBMCs. The sequence was collected from a man aged 18 to 35 in good health and CMV-seropositive. Written as DNA, the CDR3 is TGTGCCAGCAGTTTATTGGGGGGAGTCTGGGATGAGCAGTACTTC. Translation gives CASSLLGGVWDEQYF.